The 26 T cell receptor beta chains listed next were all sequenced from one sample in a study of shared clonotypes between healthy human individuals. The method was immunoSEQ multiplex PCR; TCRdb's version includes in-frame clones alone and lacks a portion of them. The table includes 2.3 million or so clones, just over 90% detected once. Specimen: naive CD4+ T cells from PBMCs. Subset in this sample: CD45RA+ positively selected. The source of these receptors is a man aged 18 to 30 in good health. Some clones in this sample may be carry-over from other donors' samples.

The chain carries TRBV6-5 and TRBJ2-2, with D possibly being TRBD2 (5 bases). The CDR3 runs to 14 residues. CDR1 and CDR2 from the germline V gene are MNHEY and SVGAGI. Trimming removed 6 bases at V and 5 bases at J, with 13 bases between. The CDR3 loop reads CASRPRGLTGELFF. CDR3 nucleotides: TGTGCCAGCAGACCTCGGGGTCTTACCGGGGAGCTGTTTTTT.

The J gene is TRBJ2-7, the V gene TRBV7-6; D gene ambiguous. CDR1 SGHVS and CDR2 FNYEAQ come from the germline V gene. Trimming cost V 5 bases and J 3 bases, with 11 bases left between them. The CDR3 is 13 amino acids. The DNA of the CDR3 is TGTGCCAGCAGCCATTTAAGGGACTACGAGCAGTACTTC. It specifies CASSHLRDYEQYF.

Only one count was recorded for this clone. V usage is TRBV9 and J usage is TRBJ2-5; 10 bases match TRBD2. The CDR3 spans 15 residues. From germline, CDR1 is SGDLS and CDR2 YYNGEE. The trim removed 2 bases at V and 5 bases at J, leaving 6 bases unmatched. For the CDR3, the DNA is TGTGCCAGCAGCGTGTCCAGCGGGAGGGAGGAGACCCAGTACTTC. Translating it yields CASSVSSGREETQYF.

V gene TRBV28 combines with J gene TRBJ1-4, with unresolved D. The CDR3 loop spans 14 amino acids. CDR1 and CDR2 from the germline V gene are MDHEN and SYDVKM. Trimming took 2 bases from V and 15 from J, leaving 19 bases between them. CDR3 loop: CASSLISPGERVFF. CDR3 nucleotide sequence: TGTGCCAGCAGTTTAATATCCCCCGGGGAGAGGGTGTTTTTT.

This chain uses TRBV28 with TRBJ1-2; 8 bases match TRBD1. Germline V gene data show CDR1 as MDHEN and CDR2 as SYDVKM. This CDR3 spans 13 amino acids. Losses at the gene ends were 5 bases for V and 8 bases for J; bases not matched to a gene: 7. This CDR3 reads CASSPQGARGYTF. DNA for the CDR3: TGTGCCAGCAGTCCTCAGGGGGCGCGGGGCTACACCTTC.

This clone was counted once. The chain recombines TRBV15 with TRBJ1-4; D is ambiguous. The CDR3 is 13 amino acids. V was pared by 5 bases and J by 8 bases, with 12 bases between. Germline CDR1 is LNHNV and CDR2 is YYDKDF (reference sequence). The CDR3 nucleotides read TGTGCCACCAGCCCCCGAATTAACGAAAAACTGTTTTTT. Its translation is CATSPRINEKLFF.

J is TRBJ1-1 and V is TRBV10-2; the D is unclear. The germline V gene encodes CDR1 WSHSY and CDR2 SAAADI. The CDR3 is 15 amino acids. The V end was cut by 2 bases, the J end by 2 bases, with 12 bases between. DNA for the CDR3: TGCGCCAGCAGTGAGGGGCCAGGTTATAACACTGAAGCTTTCTTT. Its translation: CASSEGPGYNTEAFF.

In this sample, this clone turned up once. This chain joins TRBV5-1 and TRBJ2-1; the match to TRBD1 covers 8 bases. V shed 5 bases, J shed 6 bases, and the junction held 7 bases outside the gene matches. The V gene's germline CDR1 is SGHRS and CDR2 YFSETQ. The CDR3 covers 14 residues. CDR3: CASRPSTGGNEQFF. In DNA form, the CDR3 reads TGCGCCAGCAGACCTTCTACAGGGGGCAATGAGCAGTTCTTC.

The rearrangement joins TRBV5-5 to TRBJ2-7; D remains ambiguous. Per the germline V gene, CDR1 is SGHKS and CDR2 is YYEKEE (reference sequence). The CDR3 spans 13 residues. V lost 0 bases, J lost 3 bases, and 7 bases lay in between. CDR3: CASSLGQYYEQYF. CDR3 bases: TGTGCCAGCAGCTTGGGGCAGTACTACGAGCAGTACTTC.

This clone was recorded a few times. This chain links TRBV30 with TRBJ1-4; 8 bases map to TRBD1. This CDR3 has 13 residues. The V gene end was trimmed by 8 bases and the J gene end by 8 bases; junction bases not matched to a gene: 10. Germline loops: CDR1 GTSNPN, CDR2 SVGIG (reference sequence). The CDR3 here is CALGQGAIEKLFF. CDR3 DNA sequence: TGTGCCCTTGGGCAGGGGGCGATCGAAAAACTGTTTTTT.

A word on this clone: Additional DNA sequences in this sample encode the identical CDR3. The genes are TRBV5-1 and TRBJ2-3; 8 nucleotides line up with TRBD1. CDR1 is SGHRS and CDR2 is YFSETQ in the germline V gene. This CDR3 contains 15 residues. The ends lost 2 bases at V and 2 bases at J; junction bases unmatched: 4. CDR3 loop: CASSFDRGDTDTQYF. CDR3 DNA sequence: TGCGCCAGCAGCTTTGACAGGGGAGACACAGATACGCAGTATTTT.

This CDR3 reads CASSQALLATSQETQYF. For the CDR3, the DNA is TGTGCCAGCAGCCAAGCCTTACTAGCGACCAGTCAGGAGACCCAGTACTTC. The chain employs TRBV4-2 and TRBJ2-5, with 7 positions matching TRBD2. V dropped 1 base and J dropped 5; count of bases not matched to a gene: 13. This CDR3 region has 17 residues. Germline V gene sequence: CDR1 LGHNA, CDR2 YNFKEQ.

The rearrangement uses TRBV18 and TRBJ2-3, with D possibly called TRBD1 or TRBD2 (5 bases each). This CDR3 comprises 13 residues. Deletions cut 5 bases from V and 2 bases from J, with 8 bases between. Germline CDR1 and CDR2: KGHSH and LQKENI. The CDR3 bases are TGTGCCAGCTCATCCGGGGCCACAGATACGCAGTATTTT. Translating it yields CASSSGATDTQYF.

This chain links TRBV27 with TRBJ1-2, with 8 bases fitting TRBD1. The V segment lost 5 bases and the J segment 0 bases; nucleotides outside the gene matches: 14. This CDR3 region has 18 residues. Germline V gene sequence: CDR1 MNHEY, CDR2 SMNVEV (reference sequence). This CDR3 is CASSLSGLPGGANYGYTF. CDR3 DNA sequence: TGTGCCAGCAGTCTCTCGGGCCTCCCAGGGGGCGCTAACTATGGCTACACCTTC.

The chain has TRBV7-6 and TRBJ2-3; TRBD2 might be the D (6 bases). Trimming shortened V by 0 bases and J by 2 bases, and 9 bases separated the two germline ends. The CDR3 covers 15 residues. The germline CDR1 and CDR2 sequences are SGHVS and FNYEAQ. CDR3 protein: CASSLAGGFTDTQYF. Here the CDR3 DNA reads TGTGCCAGCAGCTTAGCGGGAGGCTTCACAGATACGCAGTATTTT.

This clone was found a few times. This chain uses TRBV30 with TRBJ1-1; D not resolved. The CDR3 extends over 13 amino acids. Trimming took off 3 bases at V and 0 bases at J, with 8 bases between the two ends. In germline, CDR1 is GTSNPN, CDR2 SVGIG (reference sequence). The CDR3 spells CAWRNGVNTEAFF. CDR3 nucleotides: TGTGCCTGGAGGAACGGGGTGAACACTGAAGCTTTCTTT. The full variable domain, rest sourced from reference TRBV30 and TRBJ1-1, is SQTIHQWPATLVQPVGSPLSLECTVEGTSNPNLYWYRQAAGRGLQLLFYSVGIGQISSEVPQNLSASRPQDRQFILSSKKLLLSDSGFYLCAWRNGVNTEAFFGQGTRLTVV.

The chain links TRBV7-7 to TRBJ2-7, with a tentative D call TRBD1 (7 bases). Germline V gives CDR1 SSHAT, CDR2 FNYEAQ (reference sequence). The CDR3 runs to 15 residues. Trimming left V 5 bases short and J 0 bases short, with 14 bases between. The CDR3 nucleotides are TGTGCCAGCAGCGCCCGGGGGACAGACTCCTACGAGCAGTACTTC. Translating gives CASSARGTDSYEQYF. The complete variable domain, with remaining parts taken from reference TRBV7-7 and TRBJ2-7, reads GAGVSQSPRYKVTKRGQDVTLRCDPISSHATLYWYQQALGQGPEFLTYFNYEAQPDKSGLPSDRFSAERPEGSISTLTIQRTEQRDSAMYRCASSARGTDSYEQYFGPGTRLTVT.

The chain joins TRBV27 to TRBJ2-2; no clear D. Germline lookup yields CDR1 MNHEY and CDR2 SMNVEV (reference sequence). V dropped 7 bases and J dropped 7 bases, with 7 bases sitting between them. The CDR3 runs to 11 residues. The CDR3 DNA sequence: TGTGCCAGCAAGGCTGTCGGGGAGCTGTTTTTT. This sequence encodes CASKAVGELFF.

The CDR3 bases are TGTGCCAGTAGTATAGGCGGAAACAGGGGGGTTGAGACCCAGTACTTC. As protein: CASSIGGNRGVETQYF. The rearrangement links TRBV19 to TRBJ2-5; 8 bases match TRBD1. The CDR3 is 16 amino acids. V was clipped by 1 base and J by 5 bases; unmatched bases: 9. Germline values: CDR1 LNHDA, CDR2 SQIVND (reference sequence).

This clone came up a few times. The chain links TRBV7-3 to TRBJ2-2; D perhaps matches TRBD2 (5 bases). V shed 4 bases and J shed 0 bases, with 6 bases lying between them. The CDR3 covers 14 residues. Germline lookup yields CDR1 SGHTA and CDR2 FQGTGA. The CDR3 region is CASSSDSNTGELFF. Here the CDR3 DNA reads TGTGCCAGCAGCTCGGACTCGAACACCGGGGAGCTGTTTTTT.

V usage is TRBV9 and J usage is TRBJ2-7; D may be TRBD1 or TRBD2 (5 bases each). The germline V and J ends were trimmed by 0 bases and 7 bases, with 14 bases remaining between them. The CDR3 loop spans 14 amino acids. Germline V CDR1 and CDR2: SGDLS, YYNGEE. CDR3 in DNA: TGTGCCAGCAGCGTAGACTCCTCGGGACGGGAGCAGTACTTC. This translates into CASSVDSSGREQYF.

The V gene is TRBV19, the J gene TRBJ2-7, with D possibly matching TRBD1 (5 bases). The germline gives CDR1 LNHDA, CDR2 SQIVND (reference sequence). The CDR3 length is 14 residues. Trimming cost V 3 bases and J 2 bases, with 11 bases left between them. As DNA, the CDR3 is TGTGCCAGTAGTATCAATAGACAGACCTACGAGCAGTACTTC. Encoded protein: CASSINRQTYEQYF.

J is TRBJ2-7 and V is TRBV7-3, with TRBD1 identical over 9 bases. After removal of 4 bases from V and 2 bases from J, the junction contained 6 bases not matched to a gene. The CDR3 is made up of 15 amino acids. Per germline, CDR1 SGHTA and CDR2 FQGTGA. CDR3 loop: CASSSGQGTAYEQYF. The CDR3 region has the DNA TGTGCCAGCAGCTCCGGACAGGGGACAGCCTACGAGCAGTACTTC.

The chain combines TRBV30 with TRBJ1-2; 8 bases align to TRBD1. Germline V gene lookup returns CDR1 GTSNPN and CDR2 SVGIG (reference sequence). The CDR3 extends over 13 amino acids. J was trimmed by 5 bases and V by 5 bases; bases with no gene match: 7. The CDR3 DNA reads TGTGCCTGGGAAAGACAGGGGTGGTATGGCTACACCTTC. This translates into CAWERQGWYGYTF.

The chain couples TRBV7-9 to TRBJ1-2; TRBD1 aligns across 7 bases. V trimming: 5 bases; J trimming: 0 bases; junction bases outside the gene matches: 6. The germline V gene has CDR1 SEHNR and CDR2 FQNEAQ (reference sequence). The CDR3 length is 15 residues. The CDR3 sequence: CASSLTGVANYGYTF. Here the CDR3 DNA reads TGTGCCAGCAGCCTAACAGGGGTGGCTAACTATGGCTACACCTTC.

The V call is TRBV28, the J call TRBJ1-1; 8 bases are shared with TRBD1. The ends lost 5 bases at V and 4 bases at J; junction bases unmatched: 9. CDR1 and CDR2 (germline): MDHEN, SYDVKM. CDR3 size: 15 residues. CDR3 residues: CASSPGGAGGTEAFF. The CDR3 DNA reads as TGTGCCAGCAGTCCAGGGGGCGCTGGGGGCACTGAAGCTTTCTTT. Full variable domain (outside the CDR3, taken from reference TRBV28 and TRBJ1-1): DVKVTQSSRYLVKRTGEKVFLECVQDMDHENMFWYRQDPGLGLRLIYFSYDVKMKEKGDIPEGYSVSREKKERFSLILESASTNQTSMYLCASSPGGAGGTEAFFGQGTRLTVV.